This passage covers 15 T cell receptor beta chains from one sample sequenced in a study of T cell changes during pregnancy in multiple sclerosis (dated by TCRdb to about 2019). The library was made by the immunoSEQ multiplex PCR assay. TCRdb stores this immuneACCESS table with in-frame sequences only. Part of the clones is absent; in the studies checked, under half of the shortfall reflects unresolved V genes, and no reason is known for the rest. The sample table records over 60,000 clones; roughly 91% of these occur just once. Less than 0.85% of the sample lies in the top ten. Sequenced here: peripheral blood, sampled in the third trimester of pregnancy. These receptors all come from a female donor in good health, enrolled as a control in a pregnancy study.

The chain couples TRBV6-4 to TRBJ2-2; TRBD2 aligns across 10 bases. The J segment lost 1 base and the V segment lost 10 bases, leaving 6 bases of the junction unmatched. The CDR3 runs 15 residues. The germline V gene has CDR1 MRHNA and CDR2 SNTAGT. The CDR3 DNA follows: TGTGCCACACGGACTAGCGGACAGAACACCGGGGAGCTGTTTTTT. The encoded protein is CATRTSGQNTGELFF.

This rearrangement joins TRBV5-4 to TRBJ2-7; TRBD1 might be the D (5 bases). The length of the CDR3 is 14 residues. Germline-derived CDR1 and CDR2 are SGHNT and YYREEE (reference sequence). V lost 4 bases and J lost 5, with 16 bases in between. The DNA of the CDR3 is TGTGCCAGCAGCCCTACCGACAGTCTCCACGAGCAGTACTTC. Its protein product is CASSPTDSLHEQYF.

This sequence joins TRBV27 and TRBJ2-3, with a tentative D call TRBD2 (6 bases). CDR1 and CDR2 (germline): MNHEY, SMNVEV (reference sequence). This CDR3 spans 17 amino acids. V lost 0 bases and J lost 6, with 19 bases in between. The CDR3 is CASSLSPPSAKWDTQYF. CDR3 nucleotide sequence: TGTGCCAGCAGTTTATCCCCTCCTAGCGCTAAATGGGATACGCAGTATTTT.

V usage is TRBV7-2 and J usage is TRBJ1-2; tentatively, D is TRBD1 (6 bases). Between the trimmed V and J ends, which lost 5 bases and 2 bases, there was a span of 9 bases. Germline loops: CDR1 SGHTA, CDR2 FQGNSA. This CDR3 spans 13 amino acids. In nucleotides, the CDR3 is TGTGCCAGCAGCCAGGGGATAAACTATGGCTACACCTTC. It codes for CASSQGINYGYTF.

The rearrangement links TRBV7-9 to TRBJ1-1; 7 bases align to TRBD1. This CDR3 region has 14 residues. Germline assignment: CDR1 SEHNR and CDR2 FQNEAQ (reference sequence). Trimming at V came to 5 bases and at J to 0 bases, leaving 3 bases not matched to a gene. The CDR3 loop is CASSVDRLNTEAFF. In DNA form, the CDR3 reads TGTGCCAGCAGCGTGGACAGGTTGAACACTGAAGCTTTCTTT.

The chain has TRBV11-3 and TRBJ2-1, with TRBD2 matching over 8 bases. The CDR3 consists of 15 residues. With V trimmed by 5 bases and J by 5 bases, 8 bases remained unmatched. Germline-derived CDR1 and CDR2 are SGHNT and YENEEA. In DNA form, the CDR3 reads TGTGCCAGCAGCACGGGGGGGACATCCGACAATGAGCAGTTCTTC. It codes for CASSTGGTSDNEQFF.

J is TRBJ2-1 and V is TRBV7-2; a possible D gene is TRBD2 (6 bases). The CDR3 covers 14 residues. Trimming left V 5 bases short and J 10 bases short, with 18 bases between. Germline assignment: CDR1 SGHTA and CDR2 FQGNSA. This chain's CDR3 is CASSLKWDLKEQFF. The CDR3 DNA reads TGTGCCAGCAGCCTCAAGTGGGACTTGAAAGAGCAGTTCTTC.

V is TRBV5-6 and J is TRBJ2-2; the match to TRBD2 covers 14 bases. V lost 6 bases to trimming and J lost 3 bases; unmatched junction nucleotides: 7. The germline gives CDR1 SGHDT, CDR2 YYEEEE. This CDR3 has 17 amino acids. CDR3 residues: CASITTSGGGHTGELFF. The CDR3 coding sequence is TGTGCCAGCATCACGACTAGCGGGGGGGGTCACACCGGGGAGCTGTTTTTT.

This chain links TRBV4-1 with TRBJ1-2, with 8 bases aligning to TRBD1. This CDR3 comprises 16 residues. Germline values: CDR1 MGHRA, CDR2 YSYEKL. V trimming: 3 bases; J trimming: 1 base; junction bases outside the gene matches: 7. The CDR3 nucleotides read TGCGCCAGCAGCCACCGACAGGGGATTCGTAACTATGGCTACACCTTC. This codes for CASSHRQGIRNYGYTF.

The V gene is TRBV27, the J gene TRBJ2-5; 9 bases are shared with TRBD2. Germline V gives CDR1 MNHEY, CDR2 SMNVEV (reference sequence). The CDR3 has 16 residues. V dropped 2 bases and J dropped 5; count of bases not matched to a gene: 9. The CDR3 spells CASSLIGGRATETQYF. The CDR3 DNA reads TGTGCCAGCAGTTTAATCGGCGGGAGGGCCACGGAGACCCAGTACTTC.

The rearrangement uses TRBV5-1 and TRBJ1-4; D is unresolved. Germline CDR1 reads SGHRS; CDR2 reads YFSETQ. V dropped 0 bases and J dropped 4 bases, with 13 bases sitting between them. This CDR3 region has 16 residues. The CDR3 protein is CASSLESRGINEKLFF. The CDR3 bases are TGCGCCAGCAGCTTGGAATCGCGGGGAATTAATGAAAAACTGTTTTTT.

The chain uses TRBV5-1 and TRBJ2-3; TRBD2 matches at 9 bases. CDR3 length equals 17 residues. Germline CDR1 and CDR2: SGHRS and YFSETQ. Unmatched junction bases numbered 14, after V lost 4 bases and J lost 5 bases. This CDR3 is CASSPSYGAGGEDTQYF. The CDR3 DNA sequence: TGCGCCAGCAGCCCTTCCTATGGAGCGGGAGGAGAAGATACGCAGTATTTT. The whole variable domain, filled in from reference TRBV5-1 and TRBJ2-3, reads KAGVTQTPRYLIKTRGQQVTLSCSPISGHRSVSWYQQTPGQGLQFLFEYFSETQRNKGNFPGRFSGRQFSNSRSEMNVSTLELGDSALYLCASSPSYGAGGEDTQYFGPGTRLTVL.

V gene TRBV6-6 combines with J gene TRBJ2-5; 10 nucleotides align to TRBD2. With 6 bases clipped from V and 5 bases from J, the junction kept 9 bases outside the gene matches. Germline CDR1 and CDR2: MNHNY and SVGAGI (reference sequence). This CDR3 contains 15 residues. This chain's CDR3 is CASRQEREGRETQYF. CDR3 in DNA: TGTGCCAGCAGACAAGAGCGGGAGGGGCGGGAGACCCAGTACTTC.

The chain links TRBV30 to TRBJ1-2, with 7 bases aligning to TRBD1. CDR3 size: 12 residues. V was clipped by 8 bases and J by 7 bases; unmatched bases: 10. Germline V gene sequence: CDR1 GTSNPN, CDR2 SVGIG (reference sequence). This chain's CDR3 is CAGVRGWVGYTF. DNA of the CDR3: TGTGCCGGCGTCAGGGGGTGGGTTGGCTACACCTTC.

The J gene is TRBJ1-1, the V gene TRBV4-3, with D possibly TRBD1 on 5 matching bases. The CDR3 has 18 residues. CDR1 is LGHNA, CDR2 YSLEER, per germline. The V and J ends lost 0 bases and 0 bases respectively, with 17 bases between them. CDR3 in DNA: TGCGCCAGCAGCCAAGATCCCCTCCGGGGCGGGGTGAACACTGAAGCTTTCTTT. Protein sequence: CASSQDPLRGGVNTEAFF.